The entry that follows covers one TCR beta chain sequence. Donors in Cohort 3 counted as recovered after two negative PCRs, clearance, or symptom resolution. Sequencing was performed with immunoSEQ multiplex PCR; in TCRdb, only in-frame clones are kept and a portion is missing. The sample consists of 450,000 to 500,000 clones, 75% to 90% of them appearing once. This specimen comes from a study of blood T cell repertoires in COVID-19. Germline V gene sequence: CDR1 SNHLY, CDR2 FYNNEI. The CDR3 is 13 amino acids. Trimming took off 4 bases at V and 11 bases at J, with 17 bases between the two ends. The sample comprised PBMCs or T cells enriched from blood (not recorded which). The receptor comes from an older woman who had recovered from COVID-19. J is TRBJ1-1 and V is TRBV2, with D perhaps TRBD1 (5 bases). CDR3 region: CASSVPSGLGAFF. In nucleotides, the CDR3 is TGTGCCAGCAGTGTACCCTCAGGGCTGGGGGCTTTCTTT.